A selection of T cell receptor beta chains follows, all from one sample in a study of blood T cell repertoires in COVID-19. Method: immunoSEQ multiplex PCR; TCRdb's copy keeps in-frame clones and lacks some. The table records about 160,000 clones, approximately 90% of them present only once. Material: PBMCs or T cells enriched from blood (not recorded which). These TCRs come from a woman aged 45-60 years who had recovered from COVID-19. Each CDR3 is given with its conserved first and last residue. The D gene is left open where the match is weak. Clone size, where shown, is once, few, many, or a class for clones that have expanded.

D gene	V gene	clone size	J gene	CDR3 DNA	CDR3 protein
TRBD1	TRBV19	few	TRBJ2-7	TGTGCCAGCACCACAGGGGTTTATAGCCACGAGCAGTACTTC	CASTTGVYSHEQYF
TRBD1	TRBV19	.	TRBJ1-5	TGTGCCAGTAGTATCCAGGGACAGGGCAGACAGCCCCAGCATTTT	CASSIQGQGRQPQHF
TRBD2	TRBV5-1	.	TRBJ2-1	TGCGCCAGCAGCTTGACTACTAGCGGGGGGGTAGGCGATGAGCAGTTCTTC	CASSLTTSGGVGDEQFF
.	TRBV20-1	.	TRBJ1-3	TGCAGTGCTAGTTCCGATCCGGACACCATATATTTT	CSASSDPDTIYF
TRBD2	TRBV6-2/TRBV6-3	.	TRBJ2-3	TGTGCCAGCAGTCCCCTGGGAAAAACTAGCGGGGGCGGAGATACGCAGTATTTT	CASSPLGKTSGGGDTQYF
TRBD1	TRBV6-5	.	TRBJ2-7	TGTGCCAGCAGCCAGGACAGGGGATACGAGCAGTACTTC	CASSQDRGYEQYF
TRBD1	TRBV18	.	TRBJ2-7	TGTGCCAGCTCATCAGACAGGGGGCTCGAGCAGTACTTC	CASSSDRGLEQYF
TRBD1	TRBV5-1	once	TRBJ2-3	TGCGCCAGCAGCCCCCGAAGGACGACGGGACAGGGAACAGATACGCAGTATTTT	CASSPRRTTGQGTDTQYF
.	TRBV3-1/TRBV3-2	.	TRBJ2-7	TGTGCCAGCAGCCAACTAAGGGGATACGAGCAGTACTTC	CASSQLRGYEQYF
.	TRBV6-5	.	TRBJ1-6	TGTGCCAGCTCTTTGACGGGTTATAGTTCACCCCTCCACTTT	CASSLTGYSSPLHF
.	TRBV7-6	.	TRBJ2-1	TGTGCCAGCAGCCTAACTAGCAGCTCCTACAATGAGCAGTTCTTC	CASSLTSSSYNEQFF
.	TRBV18	.	TRBJ1-5	TGTGCCAGCTCACCACGCCAGTACAATCAGCCCCAGCATTTT	CASSPRQYNQPQHF
.	TRBV28	once	TRBJ1-5	TGTGCCAGCAGTTCCGCCGGCGGGGGGTATAGCAATCAGCCCCAGCATTTT	CASSSAGGGYSNQPQHF
.	TRBV4-3	.	TRBJ2-3	TGCGCCAGCAGGCGGGGGCAGGGACCGGCGGATACGCAGTATTTT	CASRRGQGPADTQYF
TRBD1	TRBV7-2	.	TRBJ1-4	TGTGCCAGCAGCTCATCCGGGCCCACCTTCAGGGGGCGGGGTGAAAAACTGTTTTTT	CASSSSGPTFRGRGEKLFF
.	TRBV25-1	.	TRBJ2-3	TGTGCCAGCAGTGAATTACAGGGAATAGATACGCAGTATTTT	CASSELQGIDTQYF
TRBD1	TRBV6-1	.	TRBJ1-2	TGTGCCAGCAGTGAAGGACAGGGAGCTAACTATGGCTACACCTTC	CASSEGQGANYGYTF
TRBD1	TRBV6-6	.	TRBJ2-2	TGTGCCAGCCAGGGGGCCGGGGAGCTGTTTTTT	CASQGAGELFF
.	TRBV6-5	.	TRBJ1-1	TGTGCCAGCAGTTACCTCGGACAACCCGAAGCTTTCTTT	CASSYLGQPEAFF
TRBD1	TRBV7-2	.	TRBJ2-1	TGTGCCAGCAGCCGCGACAGGGTGTACAATGAGCAGTTCTTC	CASSRDRVYNEQFF
TRBD2	TRBV19	.	TRBJ2-1	TGTGCCACCCGGGGGGGCCTCCACAATGAGCAGTTCTTC	CATRGGLHNEQFF
.	TRBV5-5	.	TRBJ1-1	TGTGCCAGCAGCTTGGTAGGGGCGAACACTGAAGCTTTCTTT	CASSLVGANTEAFF
.	TRBV27	.	TRBJ1-5	TGTGCCAGCAGTTTTCGGGGAGATGGCGGTTATCAGCCCCAGCATTTT	CASSFRGDGGYQPQHF
TRBD1	TRBV6-2/TRBV6-3	.	TRBJ2-7	TGTGCCAGCAGTTACCCGGACAGGCTCAGCGAGCAGTACTTC	CASSYPDRLSEQYF
TRBD1	TRBV27	.	TRBJ1-4	TGTGCCAGCAGTTTAAGACAGGGAGAGCTCGAAAAACTGTTTTTT	CASSLRQGELEKLFF
.	TRBV4-3	.	TRBJ2-2	TGCGCCAGCAGCCAGGAAACGGGGGTGTTGAGCACCGGGGAGCTGTTTTTT	CASSQETGVLSTGELFF
TRBD2	TRBV7-2	.	TRBJ2-7	TGTGCCAGCAGCTTAGTAGCGGGCAGGGACGAGCAGTACTTC	CASSLVAGRDEQYF
TRBD1	TRBV30	.	TRBJ2-7	TGTGCCTGGAGTCGCCAGGGGGCCGAGCAGTACTTC	CAWSRQGAEQYF
TRBD2	TRBV7-2	once	TRBJ2-5	TGTGCCAGCAGCAGTGCGGGGGGGGAGACCCAGTACTTC	CASSSAGGETQYF
.	TRBV30	.	TRBJ1-3	TGTGCCTGGACTCCCTCGAGGTTCAGCTCTGGAAACACCATATATTTT	CAWTPSRFSSGNTIYF